This T cell receptor beta chain was captured by sequencing in a study of blood T cell repertoires in COVID-19. Study information: The origin of the acute and convalescent COVID-19 samples was the United States, Italy and Spain. T cells, B-cell-depleted T cells, or PBMCs provided the cDNA or gDNA that served as material.

As handled by the study authors: Counts of nucleated cells, estimated from reference gene primer amplification, were obtained. Sequencing used immunoSEQ multiplex PCR; TCRdb keeps in-frame clones, though not all of them. The D gene and trimming were derived from the DNA, and the V and J assignments and clone size from that table. This sample has about 32,000 clones, with about 90% found just once. This clone was seen only once. CDR1 is MNHEY, CDR2 SMNVEV, per germline (reference sequence). The length of the CDR3 is 13 residues. The V gene lost 5 bases and the J gene lost 1 base, with 6 bases spanning the gap.

The V gene is TRBV27, the J gene TRBJ1-5; D gene uncertain. The TCR sequence derives from a man over 45 with active or convalescent COVID-19. Sequenced input: peripheral blood. CDR3 protein: CASSPRSNQPQHF. In nucleotides, the CDR3 is TGTGCCAGCAGTCCGCGGAGCAATCAGCCCCAGCATTTT.